This T cell receptor beta chain came from a study of cytomegalovirus exposure and HLA in healthy donors. At the level of the study: The Caucasian-associated ancestry cluster held roughly 81% of roughly 400 genotyped donors.

Between the trimmed V and J ends, which lost 6 bases and 1 base, there was a span of 13 bases. Germline CDR1 is KGHSH and CDR2 is LQKENI. The CDR3 has 15 residues. PCR primers comprised 60 Vbeta and 13 Jbeta primers. The method was immunoSEQ multiplex PCR; TCRdb's version includes in-frame clones alone and lacks a portion of them. The table records some 96,000 clones, 60% to 80% of them present only once. The clonotype was recovered from a man aged 55 to 70 in good health and CMV-seronegative. Sequencing was done on a sample of PBMCs. The rearrangement uses TRBV18 and TRBJ1-3; D is unresolved. CDR3 sequence: CASSLRQESGNTIYF. The DNA of the CDR3 is TGTGCCAGCTCCCTACGACAAGAGTCTGGAAACACCATATATTTT.